One sample yielded the 29 T cell receptor beta chains listed below, sequenced in a study of cytomegalovirus exposure and HLA in healthy donors. PCR employed 60 Vbeta and 13 Jbeta primers. The protocol was immunoSEQ multiplex PCR, while the TCRdb copy is restricted to in-frame clones and leaves out a portion. This sample has 150,000 to 200,000 clones, with around 74% found just once. Sequencing input: PBMCs. These receptors were obtained from a female donor in good health and CMV-seronegative.

This clone was found a few times. The chain joins TRBV6-1 to TRBJ1-1; D is perhaps TRBD1 (5 bases). The V and J ends lost 5 bases and 7 bases respectively, with 14 bases between them. The CDR3 length is 13 residues. Germline-derived CDR1 and CDR2 are MNHNS and SASEGT. This CDR3 is CASSPGSLGEAFF. For the CDR3, the DNA is TGTGCCAGCAGTCCAGGGTCTCTTGGTGAAGCTTTCTTT.

The V call is TRBV30, the J call TRBJ1-4; tentative D call: TRBD1 (5 bases). This CDR3 comprises 14 residues. Trimming left V 7 bases short and J 4 bases short, with 16 bases between. The V gene's germline CDR1 is GTSNPN and CDR2 SVGIG (reference sequence). CDR3 sequence: CAFLGEAGNEKLFF. The CDR3 DNA sequence: TGTGCCTTCCTAGGGGAAGCGGGTAATGAAAAACTGTTTTTT.

This sequence joins TRBV2 and TRBJ1-1; TRBD1 aligns across 10 bases. This CDR3 comprises 15 residues. CDR1 and CDR2 (germline): SNHLY, FYNNEI. V lost 2 bases, J lost 5 bases, and 5 bases stayed unmatched. In nucleotides, the CDR3 is TGTGCCAGCAGTGAACGGGACAGGGGCTGGACTGAAGCTTTCTTT. It codes for CASSERDRGWTEAFF. Full variable domain (rest looked up from reference TRBV2 and TRBJ1-1): EPEVTQTPSHQVTQMGQEVILRCVPISNHLYFYWYRQILGQKVEFLVSFYNNEISEKSEIFDDQFSVERPDGSNFTLKIRSTKLEDSAMYFCASSERDRGWTEAFFGQGTRLTVV.

This chain links TRBV18 with TRBJ1-2; perhaps TRBD1 as D (6 bases). V was pared by 0 bases and J by 3 bases, with 23 bases between. This CDR3 is 19 amino acids long. CDR1 and CDR2 from the germline V gene are KGHSH and LQKENI. CDR3 bases: TGTGCCAGCTCACCACCGGTCTTGGGTACAGGGATAATGGACTATGGCTACACCTTC. Its translation is CASSPPVLGTGIMDYGYTF.

The gene calls are TRBV20-1 and TRBJ1-6; perhaps TRBD1 as D (5 bases). CDR1 and CDR2 (germline): DFQATT, SNEGSKA (reference sequence). The V gene lost 7 bases and the J gene lost 16 bases, with 17 bases spanning the gap. The CDR3 totals 11 residues. CDR3 coding DNA: TGCAGTGTTTCGGTGGGGGGACCACTCCACTTT. It encodes CSVSVGGPLHF.

The V and J genes are TRBV6-5 and TRBJ2-7; 8 bases agree with TRBD2. Germline CDR1 MNHEY, CDR2 SVGAGI. J gave up 0 bases and V 1 base, and 5 bases lay outside the gene matches. The length of the CDR3 is 16 residues. CDR3 nucleotide sequence: TGTGCCAGCAGTTACTTTCCGGGACTAGACTCCTACGAGCAGTACTTC. Protein product: CASSYFPGLDSYEQYF.

V and J are TRBV28 and TRBJ1-5; D is undetermined. Germline V gives CDR1 MDHEN, CDR2 SYDVKM. Deletions cut 4 bases from V and 0 bases from J, with 10 bases between. The CDR3 consists of 15 residues. The DNA of the CDR3 is TGTGCCAGCAGTTGGTCCGGGTATAGCAATCAGCCCCAGCATTTT. Protein product: CASSWSGYSNQPQHF.

This clone was recorded a few times. CDR3 nucleotides: TGCGCCAGCAGCCAAGATCGTTGGAGGGGCGAGCAGTACTTC. Translation: CASSQDRWRGEQYF. The chain couples TRBV4-3 to TRBJ2-7; D possibly corresponds to TRBD2 (6 bases). The CDR3 is made up of 14 amino acids. Between the trimmed V and J ends, which lost 0 bases and 6 bases, there was a span of 12 bases. The germline V gene encodes CDR1 LGHNA and CDR2 YSLEER.

This rearrangement joins TRBV28 to TRBJ2-5; TRBD2 matches at 11 bases. V trimming: 0 bases; J trimming: 1 base; junction bases outside the gene matches: 4. The CDR3 is made up of 17 amino acids. Per germline, CDR1 MDHEN and CDR2 SYDVKM. The CDR3 sequence is CASSLWASGGIQETQYF. CDR3 DNA: TGTGCCAGCAGTTTATGGGCTAGCGGGGGGATCCAAGAGACCCAGTACTTC.

The V call is TRBV19, the J call TRBJ1-2, with D unclear. V lost 7 bases and J 0 bases, leaving 12 bases between the germline ends. Looked up from germline, CDR1 is LNHDA and CDR2 is SQIVND (reference sequence). The CDR3 spans 14 residues. The CDR3 sequence: CASTSPPANYGYTF. The CDR3 region has the DNA TGTGCCAGTACCTCCCCCCCAGCTAACTATGGCTACACCTTC.

The chain combines TRBV14 with TRBJ2-1, with a weak D call TRBD1 (6 bases). Between the trimmed V and J ends, which lost 1 base and 0 bases, there was a span of 10 bases. This CDR3 comprises 16 residues. Germline V gene sequence: CDR1 SGHDN, CDR2 FVKESK. The CDR3 region is CASSQVLGGSYNEQFF. The DNA for the CDR3 is TGTGCCAGCAGCCAAGTCTTAGGGGGCTCCTACAATGAGCAGTTCTTC.

The chain couples TRBV7-2 to TRBJ2-3; D is uncertain. The CDR3 contains 12 residues. The germline V gene has CDR1 SGHTA and CDR2 FQGNSA. The ends were cut back, 3 bases at V and 2 bases at J, with 3 bases in the middle. The CDR3: CASSFSTDTQYF. The CDR3 DNA follows: TGTGCCAGCAGCTTCTCCACAGATACGCAGTATTTT.

The genes are TRBV4-1 and TRBJ1-1, with 7 positions matching TRBD1. This CDR3 has 17 residues. Unmatched junction bases numbered 9, after V lost 2 bases and J lost 0 bases. In germline, CDR1 is MGHRA, CDR2 YSYEKL. The CDR3 here is CASSQMTGLSLNTEAFF. In DNA, the CDR3 is TGCGCCAGCAGCCAAATGACAGGGTTAAGCTTGAACACTGAAGCTTTCTTT.

The chain has TRBV7-9 and TRBJ2-5; TRBD2 matches 15 bases. Germline loops: CDR1 SEHNR, CDR2 FQNEAQ (reference sequence). V was clipped by 5 bases and J by 5 bases; unmatched bases: 9. This CDR3 contains 17 residues. The CDR3, as DNA: TGTGCCAGCAGCCCAGGGACTAGCGGGGGGCTGTACGAGACCCAGTACTTC. It is translated as CASSPGTSGGLYETQYF. The full variable domain, completed using reference TRBV7-9 and TRBJ2-5, is DTGVSQNPRHKITKRGQNVTFRCDPISEHNRLYWYRQTLGQGPEFLTYFQNEAQLEKSRLLSDRFSAERPKGSFSTLEIQRTEQGDSAMYLCASSPGTSGGLYETQYFGPGTRLLVL.

The V and J genes are TRBV25-1 and TRBJ1-2; 9 nucleotides agree with TRBD1. The CDR3 runs 18 residues. The V gene's germline CDR1 is MGHDK and CDR2 SYGVNS. V trimming: 1 base; J trimming: 3 bases; junction bases outside the gene matches: 12. The CDR3 sequence: CASSEWGAKTGGDYGYTF. The CDR3 DNA is TGTGCCAGCAGTGAATGGGGCGCCAAGACAGGGGGTGACTATGGCTACACCTTC.

This chain connects TRBV19 to TRBJ2-7; D is ambiguous. There are 13 residues in the CDR3. Germline values: CDR1 LNHDA, CDR2 SQIVND (reference sequence). Trimming removed 3 bases at V and 6 bases at J, with 12 bases between. CDR3 protein: CASSINREVEQYF. For the CDR3, the DNA is TGTGCCAGTAGTATTAACAGAGAAGTCGAGCAGTACTTC.

The chain has TRBV5-1 and TRBJ2-5; 7 positions match TRBD1. Near its end, the DNA agrees better with TRBJ2-7, so the J call may be wrong. The CDR3 has 15 residues. CDR1 and CDR2 from the germline V gene are SGHRS and YFSETQ. The CDR3 region is CASSYLQGTDHEQYF. CDR3 DNA: TGCGCCAGCAGCTACCTACAGGGGACCGACCACGAGCAGTACTTC.

The chain combines TRBV28 with TRBJ2-3; 11 positions agree with TRBD2. The ends lost 5 bases at V and 5 bases at J; junction bases unmatched: 12. This CDR3 contains 17 residues. CDR1 and CDR2 from the germline V gene are MDHEN and SYDVKM. The CDR3 nucleotides read TGTGCCAGCAGTCTCCGGGCTAGCGGGAGGACCCGAGATACGCAGTATTTT. It encodes CASSLRASGRTRDTQYF.

Notes on this clone: A junction end diverges from the germline sequence, so it may reflect a read error. The J gene is TRBJ1-2, the V gene TRBV15; 7 bases fit TRBD1. The length of the CDR3 is 13 residues. Germline V gene data show CDR1 as LNHNV and CDR2 as YYDKDF (reference sequence). The CDR3 reads CRRDRGPNYGYTF. CDR3 coding DNA: TGCCGGAGGGACAGAGGGCCTAACTATGGCTACACCTTC.

The chain carries TRBV9 and TRBJ2-7, with D perhaps matching TRBD2 (5 bases). Looked up from germline, CDR1 is SGDLS and CDR2 is YYNGEE. V shed 0 bases and J shed 7 bases, with 17 bases lying between them. The CDR3 is 15 residues long. The CDR3 spells CASSVGPDSFGEQYF. CDR3 coding DNA: TGTGCCAGCAGCGTAGGTCCGGACTCCTTCGGGGAGCAGTACTTC.

This chain joins TRBV30 and TRBJ2-5; maybe TRBD1 (5 bases). V was trimmed by 4 bases and J by 1 base, leaving 16 bases between them. The germline CDR1 and CDR2 sequences are GTSNPN and SVGIG (reference sequence). The CDR3 loop spans 15 amino acids. CDR3 protein: CAWIPIGAVQETQYF. CDR3 sequence (DNA): TGTGCCTGGATTCCCATAGGGGCAGTCCAAGAGACCCAGTACTTC.

The chain carries TRBV5-1 and TRBJ1-4, with D tentatively TRBD1 (5 bases). The CDR3 is 20 amino acids. The germline gives CDR1 SGHRS, CDR2 YFSETQ. Trimming removed 4 bases from V and 4 bases from J, with 29 bases in between. CDR3 region: CASSQTALHLTRPLNEKLFF. The CDR3 region has the DNA TGCGCCAGCAGCCAGACAGCCTTGCACCTAACAAGGCCGCTTAATGAAAAACTGTTTTTT.

This clone appeared a single time. The chain employs TRBV4-3 and TRBJ2-7, with TRBD1 matching over 9 bases. The CDR3 contains 14 residues. With V trimmed by 4 bases and J by 2 bases, 3 bases remained unmatched. CDR1 and CDR2 (germline): LGHNA, YSLEER. The CDR3 DNA reads as TGCGCCAGCAGCCTACGGACAGGGGCCTACGAGCAGTACTTC. Amino acids: CASSLRTGAYEQYF.

This clone was observed a single time. The chain has TRBV19 and TRBJ2-7; weak D call: TRBD2 (5 bases). V shed 5 bases and J shed 4 bases, with 15 bases lying between them. Germline V CDR1 and CDR2: LNHDA, SQIVND (reference sequence). CDR3 length equals 14 residues. CDR3 sequence (DNA): TGTGCCAGTAGTCCGACGGGGATTAATTACGAGCAGTACTTC. This encodes CASSPTGINYEQYF. Supplemented by reference TRBV19 and TRBJ2-7, the full variable domain reads DGGITQSPKYLFRKEGQNVTLSCEQNLNHDAMYWYRQDPGQGLRLIYYSQIVNDFQKGDIAEGYSVSREKKESFPLTVTSAQKNPTAFYLCASSPTGINYEQYFGPGTRLTVT.

The chain recombines TRBV30 with TRBJ2-5, with D possibly TRBD1 on 6 matching bases. The CDR3 totals 13 residues. V lost 4 bases and J lost 1, with 10 bases in between. Germline loops: CDR1 GTSNPN, CDR2 SVGIG (reference sequence). CDR3 region: CAWTGVGQETQYF. CDR3 nucleotides: TGTGCCTGGACAGGGGTCGGCCAAGAGACCCAGTACTTC.

CDR3 nucleotide sequence: TGTGCCAGCAGCTTAGGACAGGGGTCGATGAACACTGAAGCTTTCTTT. Residues: CASSLGQGSMNTEAFF. V gene TRBV11-1 combines with J gene TRBJ1-1, with 8 nucleotides matching TRBD1. Germline trimming cut 1 base from V and 0 bases from J; bases unmatched to any gene: 4. This CDR3 contains 16 residues. Per the germline V gene, CDR1 is SGHAT and CDR2 is FQDESV (reference sequence).

The rearrangement joins TRBV6-1 to TRBJ1-3, with D unresolved. V was clipped by 7 bases and J by 4 bases, with 5 bases between them. From germline, CDR1 is MNHNS and CDR2 SASEGT. This CDR3 is built from 11 residues. The CDR3 loop reads CASTFGNTIYF. The CDR3 region has the DNA TGTGCCAGCACTTTCGGAAACACCATATATTTT.

This chain connects TRBV5-1 to TRBJ2-5, with TRBD2 identical over 9 bases. The J call may be wrong; the DNA end is better matched by TRBJ2-7. Germline V gives CDR1 SGHRS, CDR2 YFSETQ. The CDR3 has 17 amino acids. The CDR3 sequence: CASSPFKASGTSYEQYF. The DNA of the CDR3 is TGCGCCAGCAGCCCCTTCAAGGCTAGCGGGACTTCCTACGAGCAGTACTTC.

This clone turned up a few times. This chain joins TRBV10-3 and TRBJ2-7, with D tentatively TRBD1 (6 bases). This CDR3 is built from 13 residues. V was pared by 4 bases and J by 5 bases, with 12 bases between. Germline V gene sequence: CDR1 ENHRY, CDR2 SYGVKD. CDR3 coding DNA: TGTGCCATCAGTGGTCCGACAGGAGACGAGCAGTACTTC. Translating it yields CAISGPTGDEQYF.